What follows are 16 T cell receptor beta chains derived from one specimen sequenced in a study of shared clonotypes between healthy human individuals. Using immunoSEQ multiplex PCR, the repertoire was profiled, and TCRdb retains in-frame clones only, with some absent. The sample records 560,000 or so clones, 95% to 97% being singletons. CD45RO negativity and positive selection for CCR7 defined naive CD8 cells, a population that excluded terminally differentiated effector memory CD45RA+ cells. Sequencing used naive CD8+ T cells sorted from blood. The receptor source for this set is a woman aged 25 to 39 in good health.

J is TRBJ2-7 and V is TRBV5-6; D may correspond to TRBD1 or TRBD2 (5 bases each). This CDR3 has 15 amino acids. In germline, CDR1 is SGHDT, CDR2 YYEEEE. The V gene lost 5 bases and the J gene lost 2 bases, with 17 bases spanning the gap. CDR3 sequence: CASRGLRGPTYEQYF. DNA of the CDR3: TGTGCCAGCAGAGGTCTCCGGGGACCGACCTACGAGCAGTACTTC.

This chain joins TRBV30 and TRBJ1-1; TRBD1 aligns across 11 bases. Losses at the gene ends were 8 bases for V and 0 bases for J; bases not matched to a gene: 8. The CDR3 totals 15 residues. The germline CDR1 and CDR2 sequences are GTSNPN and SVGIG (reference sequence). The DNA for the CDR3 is TGTGCCAGGACAGGGGGCACGGGTATGAACACTGAAGCTTTCTTT. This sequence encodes CARTGGTGMNTEAFF.

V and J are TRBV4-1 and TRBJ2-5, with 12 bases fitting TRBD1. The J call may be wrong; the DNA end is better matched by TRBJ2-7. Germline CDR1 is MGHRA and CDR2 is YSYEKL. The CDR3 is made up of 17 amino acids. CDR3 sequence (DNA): TGCGCCAGCAGCCAAGATCGTCGGGACAGGGGGCACTACGAGCAGTACTTC. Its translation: CASSQDRRDRGHYEQYF.

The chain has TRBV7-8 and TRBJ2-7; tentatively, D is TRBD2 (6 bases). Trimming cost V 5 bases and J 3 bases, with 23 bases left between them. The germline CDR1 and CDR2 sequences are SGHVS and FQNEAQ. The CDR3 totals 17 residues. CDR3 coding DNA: TGTGCCAGCAGCCAGAGGGAGGCAGCCCGAGAACTCTACGAGCAGTACTTC. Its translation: CASSQREAARELYEQYF. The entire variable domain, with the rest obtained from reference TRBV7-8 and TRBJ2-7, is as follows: GAGVSQSPRYKVAKRGQDVALRCDPISGHVSLFWYQQALGQGPEFLTYFQNEAQLDKSGLPSDRFFAERPEGSVSTLKIQRTQQEDSAVYLCASSQREAARELYEQYFGPGTRLTVT.

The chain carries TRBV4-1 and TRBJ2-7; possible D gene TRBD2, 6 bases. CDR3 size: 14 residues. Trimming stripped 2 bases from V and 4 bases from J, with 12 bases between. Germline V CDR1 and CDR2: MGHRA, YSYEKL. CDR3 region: CASSQNLGRYEQYF. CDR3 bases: TGCGCCAGCAGCCAAAATCTAGGGAGGTACGAGCAGTACTTC.

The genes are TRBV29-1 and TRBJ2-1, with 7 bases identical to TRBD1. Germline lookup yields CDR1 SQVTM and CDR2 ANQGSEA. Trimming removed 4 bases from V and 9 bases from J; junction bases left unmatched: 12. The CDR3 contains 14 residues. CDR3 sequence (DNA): TGCAGCGTTGGGGAGACAGGGATATTCTTTGAGCAGTTCTTC. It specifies CSVGETGIFFEQFF.

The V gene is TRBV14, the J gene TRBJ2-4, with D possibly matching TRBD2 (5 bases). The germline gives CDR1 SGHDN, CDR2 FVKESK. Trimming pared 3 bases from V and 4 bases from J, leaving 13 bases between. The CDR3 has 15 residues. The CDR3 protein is CASSHPPEGKNIQYF. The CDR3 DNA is TGTGCCAGCAGCCATCCCCCAGAGGGAAAAAACATTCAGTACTTC.

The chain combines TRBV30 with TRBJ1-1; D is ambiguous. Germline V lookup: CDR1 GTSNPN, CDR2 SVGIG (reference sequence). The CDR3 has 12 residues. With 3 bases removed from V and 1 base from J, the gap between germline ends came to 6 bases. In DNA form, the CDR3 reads TGTGCCTGGAGCCAGGAGAACACTGAAGCTTTCTTT. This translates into CAWSQENTEAFF.

In nucleotides, the CDR3 is TGTGCCAGCAGTTTGTCCCCTAGCTACGGGGAGCTGTTTTTT. Translating gives CASSLSPSYGELFF. This chain links TRBV28 with TRBJ2-2; maybe TRBD2 (5 bases). Germline V gives CDR1 MDHEN, CDR2 SYDVKM. This CDR3 spans 14 amino acids. Trimming took 3 bases from V and 7 from J, leaving 12 bases between them.

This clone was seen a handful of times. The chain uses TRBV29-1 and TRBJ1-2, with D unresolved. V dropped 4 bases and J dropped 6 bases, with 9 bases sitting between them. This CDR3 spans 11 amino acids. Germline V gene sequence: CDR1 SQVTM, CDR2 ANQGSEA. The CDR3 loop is CSVVVQHGYTF. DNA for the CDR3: TGCAGCGTTGTCGTCCAGCATGGCTACACCTTC. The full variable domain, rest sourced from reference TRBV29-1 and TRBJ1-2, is SAVISQKPSRDICQRGTSLTIQCQVDSQVTMMFWYRQQPGQSLTLIATANQGSEATYESGFVIDKFPISRPNLTFSTLTVSNMSPEDSSIYLCSVVVQHGYTFGSGTRLTVV.

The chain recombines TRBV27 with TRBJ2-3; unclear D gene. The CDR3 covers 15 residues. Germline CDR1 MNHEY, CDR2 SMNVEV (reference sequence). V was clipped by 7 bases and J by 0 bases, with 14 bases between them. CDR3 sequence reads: CASKPGLPSTDTQYF. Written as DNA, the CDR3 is TGTGCCAGCAAGCCCGGTCTGCCTAGCACAGATACGCAGTATTTT.

The CDR3 DNA follows: TGTGCCAGCAGCTACGGACTAGGGTTCAACGAGCAGTACTTC. Translated: CASSYGLGFNEQYF. The gene calls are TRBV5-6 and TRBJ2-7; 7 nucleotides agree with TRBD2. Germline V CDR1 and CDR2: SGHDT, YYEEEE. The CDR3 extends over 14 amino acids. Losses at the gene ends were 3 bases for V and 5 bases for J; bases not matched to a gene: 8.

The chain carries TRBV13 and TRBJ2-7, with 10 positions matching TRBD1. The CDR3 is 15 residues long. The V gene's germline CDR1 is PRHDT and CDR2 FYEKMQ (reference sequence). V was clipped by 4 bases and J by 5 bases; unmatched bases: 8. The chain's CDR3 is CASSSPGQGKDEQYF. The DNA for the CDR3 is TGTGCCAGCAGCTCACCGGGACAGGGGAAAGACGAGCAGTACTTC.

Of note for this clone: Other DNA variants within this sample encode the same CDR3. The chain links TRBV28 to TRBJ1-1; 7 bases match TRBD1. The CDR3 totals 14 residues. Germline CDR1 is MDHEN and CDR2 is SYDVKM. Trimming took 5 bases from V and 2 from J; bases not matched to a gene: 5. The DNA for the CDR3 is TGTGCCAGCAGTCCCGACAGGGCAAACACTGAAGCTTTCTTT. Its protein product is CASSPDRANTEAFF.

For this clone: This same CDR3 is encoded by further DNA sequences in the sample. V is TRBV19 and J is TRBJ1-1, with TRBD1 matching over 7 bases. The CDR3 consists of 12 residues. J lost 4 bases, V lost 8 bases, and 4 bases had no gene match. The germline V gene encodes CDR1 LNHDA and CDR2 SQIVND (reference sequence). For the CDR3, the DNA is TGTGCCAGTTCTCAGGGGGGCACTGAAGCTTTCTTT. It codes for CASSQGGTEAFF. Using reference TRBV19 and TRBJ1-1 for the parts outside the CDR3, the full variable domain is DGGITQSPKYLFRKEGQNVTLSCEQNLNHDAMYWYRQDPGQGLRLIYYSQIVNDFQKGDIAEGYSVSREKKESFPLTVTSAQKNPTAFYLCASSQGGTEAFFGQGTRLTVV.

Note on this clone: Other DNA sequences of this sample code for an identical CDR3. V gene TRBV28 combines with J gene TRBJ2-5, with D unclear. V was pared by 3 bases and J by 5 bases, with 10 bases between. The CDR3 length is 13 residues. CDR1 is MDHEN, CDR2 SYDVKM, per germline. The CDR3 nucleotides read TGTGCCAGCAGTTTTAGTTTTAGGGAGACCCAGTACTTC. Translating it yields CASSFSFRETQYF.